These 5 T cell receptor beta chains were sequenced from one sample in a study of immune evolution from preneoplasia to lung adenocarcinoma. Sequenced by immunoSEQ multiplex PCR; TCRdb stores in-frame clones only, minus some. The sample contains 4,500 to 7,000 clones, roughly two thirds of which appear only once. Sequenced sample: FFPE adjacent normal lung tissue. The receptors derive from an older person with lung adenocarcinoma.

This chain joins TRBV2 and TRBJ2-1; TRBD1 matches at 8 bases. Per the germline V gene, CDR1 is SNHLY and CDR2 is FYNNEI. This CDR3 comprises 14 residues. V lost 7 bases to trimming and J lost 2 bases; unmatched junction nucleotides: 4. CDR3 sequence reads: CASTMDRAYNEQFF. The CDR3 bases are TGTGCCAGCACTATGGACAGGGCCTACAATGAGCAGTTCTTC.

The gene calls are TRBV2 and TRBJ2-7; 10 bases line up with TRBD2. The germline V gene has CDR1 SNHLY and CDR2 FYNNEI. The length of the CDR3 is 15 residues. Germline trimming cut 5 bases from V and 4 bases from J; bases unmatched to any gene: 8. The DNA of the CDR3 is TGTGCCAGCAGTTTCGGACTAGCGGTTGTTTACGAGCAGTACTTC. Amino acids: CASSFGLAVVYEQYF.

The rearrangement links TRBV9 to TRBJ2-2; 8 positions match TRBD2. Germline-derived CDR1 and CDR2 are SGDLS and YYNGEE. The CDR3 consists of 17 residues. The V gene end was trimmed by 4 bases and the J gene end by 4 bases; junction bases not matched to a gene: 12. CDR3 amino acids: CASSPHRGGQSTGELFF. CDR3 nucleotide sequence: TGTGCCAGCAGCCCCCATCGGGGGGGGCAAAGCACCGGGGAGCTGTTTTTT.

The J gene is TRBJ1-5, the V gene TRBV6-1; TRBD1 matches at 8 bases. The ends lost 7 bases at V and 6 bases at J; junction bases unmatched: 8. Germline CDR1 reads MNHNS; CDR2 reads SASEGT. This CDR3 is built from 14 residues. The CDR3 spells CASTLTGGGQPQHF. The CDR3 DNA reads TGTGCCAGCACCCTTACAGGGGGTGGTCAGCCCCAGCATTTT.

The chain is built from TRBV7-6 and TRBJ2-7, with 7 nucleotides matching TRBD1. The V gene's germline CDR1 is SGHVS and CDR2 FNYEAQ. This CDR3 contains 15 residues. Trimming took 5 bases from V and 0 from J; bases not matched to a gene: 7. CDR3 nucleotide sequence: TGTGCCAGCAGCCCCGAGGGACAGCTCTCCTACGAGCAGTACTTC. It yields the protein CASSPEGQLSYEQYF. Full variable domain (missing parts from reference TRBV7-6 and TRBJ2-7): GAGVSQSPRYKVTKRGQDVALRCDPISGHVSLYWYRQALGQGPEFLTYFNYEAQQDKSGLPNDRFSAERPEGSISTLTIQRTEQRDSAMYRCASSPEGQLSYEQYFGPGTRLTVT.